This passage covers 12 T cell receptor beta chains from one sample sequenced in a study of CD8+ T cells in alopecia areata (dated by TCRdb to the late 2010s). What the time point label conveys for this sample: baseline before oral tofacitinib. Library generation was performed with the immunoSEQ multiplex PCR assay. RNA was extracted from all samples and reverse transcribed into cDNA, which served as template for TCR sequencing. The immuneACCESS repertoire file appears here via TCRdb, limited to in-frame rearrangements. These files lack a portion of the clones; in checked studies, under half of the deficit traces to unresolved V genes, and the cause of the others is not known. The sample table contains some 130,000 clones; only one count was recorded for 45% to 65% of them. Jointly, the top ten make up about 4.9% of the sample. This specimen was CD4+ T cells sorted from blood, taken at week 0. The source of these receptors is a human donor with alopecia areata.

The rearrangement joins TRBV7-2 to TRBJ2-1; 8 bases map to TRBD2. Trimming removed 4 bases from V and 5 bases from J; junction bases left unmatched: 10. Germline CDR1 reads SGHTA; CDR2 reads FQGNSA. This CDR3 region has 16 residues. The CDR3 sequence is CASSSRGSGINNEQFF. The CDR3 DNA reads TGTGCCAGCAGCTCCCGAGGTAGCGGGATTAACAATGAGCAGTTCTTC.

This clone was seen a few times. This chain uses TRBV7-6 with TRBJ2-1, with 10 bases lining up with TRBD2. Germline V gene data show CDR1 as SGHVS and CDR2 as FNYEAQ. V lost 2 bases, J lost 2 bases, and 9 bases stayed unmatched. The CDR3 consists of 18 residues. CDR3 sequence reads: CASSLTSGAPGAYNEQFF. In DNA form, the CDR3 reads TGTGCCAGCAGCTTAACTAGCGGGGCGCCCGGAGCCTACAATGAGCAGTTCTTC.

The sample holds a few counts of this clone. The chain carries TRBV5-4 and TRBJ1-1; maybe TRBD1 (6 bases). The CDR3 has 16 amino acids. Trimming took off 0 bases at V and 0 bases at J, with 12 bases between the two ends. The germline V gene has CDR1 SGHNT and CDR2 YYREEE (reference sequence). CDR3 DNA: TGTGCCAGCAGCTTGGCCCGGACAGCCATGAACACTGAAGCTTTCTTT. Translating it yields CASSLARTAMNTEAFF.

This clone was seen only a few times. The rearrangement joins TRBV7-3 to TRBJ2-4; D may correspond to TRBD1 or TRBD2 (6 bases each). Per germline, CDR1 SGHTA and CDR2 FQGTGA. The V gene lost 1 base and the J gene lost 9 bases, with 13 bases spanning the gap. The CDR3 length is 14 residues. The CDR3 DNA follows: TGTGCCAGCAGCTTAAGGGTACAGGGAGGCATTCAGTACTTC. It translates to CASSLRVQGGIQYF. The complete variable domain, with remaining parts taken from reference TRBV7-3 and TRBJ2-4, reads GAGVSQTPSNKVTEKGKYVELRCDPISGHTALYWYRQSLGQGPEFLIYFQGTGAADDSGLPNDRFFAVRPEGSVSTLKIQRTERGDSAVYLCASSLRVQGGIQYFGAGTRLSVL.

J is TRBJ2-5 and V is TRBV15; D unresolved. The CDR3 runs to 12 residues. Germline V gene data show CDR1 as LNHNV and CDR2 as YYDKDF (reference sequence). V was pared by 4 bases and J by 0 bases, with 3 bases between. The CDR3: CATSTYQETQYF. CDR3 DNA sequence: TGTGCCACCAGCACGTACCAAGAGACCCAGTACTTC.

This rearrangement joins TRBV20-1 to TRBJ2-5; D gene ambiguous. CDR1 is DFQATT, CDR2 SNEGSKA, per germline (reference sequence). Trimming stripped 8 bases from V and 5 bases from J, with 12 bases between. The CDR3 loop spans 11 amino acids. The CDR3, as DNA: TGCAGTCCCCTGCTAATGGAGACCCAGTACTTC. Protein: CSPLLMETQYF.

V and J are TRBV23-1 and TRBJ1-4; D gene ambiguous. TRBV23-1 is known as an ORF, though its function is uncertain. There are 15 residues in the CDR3. V was cut by 0 bases and J by 6 bases, with 11 bases left in between. The CDR3 sequence is CASSQSRGRDEKLFF. The DNA for the CDR3 is TGCGCCAGCAGTCAATCGCGGGGTAGAGATGAAAAACTGTTTTTT.

The rearrangement uses TRBV6-5 and TRBJ2-4, with D possibly matching TRBD1 (6 bases). CDR1 and CDR2 (germline): MNHEY, SVGAGI. The CDR3 is 15 amino acids. V lost 7 bases to trimming and J lost 5 bases, with 18 bases between them. CDR3 sequence (DNA): TGTGCCAGCACTTCAGGGGCGGGCGTGCAAAACATTCAGTACTTC. Its protein product is CASTSGAGVQNIQYF.

The CDR3 DNA is TGTGCCAGCAGTCAGCGGGGCCCCCCCTACGAGCAGTACTTC. Its protein product is CASSQRGPPYEQYF. The chain combines TRBV6-5 with TRBJ2-7; 7 nucleotides match TRBD2. Germline CDR1 reads MNHEY; CDR2 reads SVGAGI. V lost 5 bases and J lost 2; bases outside the gene matches: 6. This CDR3 comprises 14 residues.

CDR3 protein: CASSQQDRGKYEQYF. DNA of the CDR3: TGTGCCAGCAGCCAACAGGACAGGGGAAAATACGAGCAGTACTTC. This chain connects TRBV7-2 to TRBJ2-7, with 9 bases matching TRBD1. Germline trimming cut 5 bases from V and 4 bases from J; bases unmatched to any gene: 9. The CDR3 totals 15 residues. Germline V gene lookup returns CDR1 SGHTA and CDR2 FQGNSA.

This clone was picked up a small number of times. V is TRBV4-3 and J is TRBJ2-1, with D possibly matching TRBD2 (6 bases). The V end lost 0 bases, the J end lost 5 bases, and 14 bases lay between the germline ends. CDR1 and CDR2 from the germline V gene are LGHNA and YSLEER. CDR3 length equals 16 residues. The CDR3 reads CASSQDGASEHNEQFF. The CDR3 DNA sequence: TGCGCCAGCAGCCAAGATGGGGCTAGCGAGCACAATGAGCAGTTCTTC.

This clone has a single count. The chain couples TRBV9 to TRBJ1-2; tentative D call: TRBD1 (5 bases). Trimming left V 0 bases short and J 4 bases short, with 13 bases between. The CDR3 loop spans 15 amino acids. Germline CDR1 is SGDLS and CDR2 is YYNGEE. The CDR3 DNA follows: TGTGCCAGCAGCGTAGGGGAGGGGCCTTTCTATGGCTACACCTTC. It is translated as CASSVGEGPFYGYTF.